The present T cell receptor (beta chain) was sequenced within a study of T-cell reconstitution after alpha-beta-depleted transplantation in children. The V gene end was trimmed by 7 bases and the J gene end by 6 bases; junction bases not matched to a gene: 9. The CDR3 is 14 amino acids. The germline CDR1 and CDR2 sequences are MDHEN and SYDVKM. Overall study findings and caveats: Most T-cell counts and diversity one year after the transplant came from T cells that were newly produced. Where alpha-beta T cells came from about two months after transplant was reportedly several hundred expanded graft clones.

The library targeted TCRbeta and was prepared with unique molecular identifiers. TCRdb independently ran MiXCR on the PCR reads; one entry per CDR3 protein. The sample lists about 300,000 distinct CDR3 sequences; 10% were seen once. On this clonotype: The antigen is undetermined.

The chain uses TRBV28 and TRBJ2-4; 7 positions agree with TRBD1. The sample here was PBMCs, taken before TCRalphabeta/CD19-depleted stem cell transplant. The clonotype originates from a boy younger than two with acute myeloid leukemia, due to receive a stem cell transplant. The CDR3 loop reads CASTSPGDRNIQYF. The CDR3 coding sequence is TGTGCCAGCACCTCACCTGGGGACAGAAACATTCAGTACTTC. Looking up the rest from reference TRBV28 and TRBJ2-4 gives the full variable domain: DVKVTQSSRYLVKRTGEKVFLECVQDMDHENMFWYRQDPGLGLRLIYFSYDVKMKEKGDIPEGYSVSREKKERFSLILESASTNQTSMYLCASTSPGDRNIQYFGAGTRLSVL.